The TCR beta chain under discussion was sequenced for a study of blood T cell repertoires in COVID-19. Study in general: PBMCs, B-cell-depleted T cells, or T cells provided the cDNA or gDNA that made up the material.

The CDR3 loop spans 15 amino acids. Trimming removed 0 bases from V and 7 bases from J; junction bases left unmatched: 6. Germline values: CDR1 SGDLS, CDR2 YYNGEE. Profiled with immunoSEQ multiplex PCR; TCRdb holds only in-frame clones, not every one. The table includes about 430,000 clones, approximately 90% detected once. This clonotype was sampled from a woman younger than 30 who had been exposed to COVID-19. Sequences were obtained from PBMCs or T cells enriched from blood (not recorded which). The V call is TRBV9, the J call TRBJ2-1, with 8 bases matching TRBD1. The CDR3 coding sequence is TGTGCCAGCAGCGTAGCGGCAGGGGGCGGGAATGAGCAGTTCTTC. Translating it yields CASSVAAGGGNEQFF.